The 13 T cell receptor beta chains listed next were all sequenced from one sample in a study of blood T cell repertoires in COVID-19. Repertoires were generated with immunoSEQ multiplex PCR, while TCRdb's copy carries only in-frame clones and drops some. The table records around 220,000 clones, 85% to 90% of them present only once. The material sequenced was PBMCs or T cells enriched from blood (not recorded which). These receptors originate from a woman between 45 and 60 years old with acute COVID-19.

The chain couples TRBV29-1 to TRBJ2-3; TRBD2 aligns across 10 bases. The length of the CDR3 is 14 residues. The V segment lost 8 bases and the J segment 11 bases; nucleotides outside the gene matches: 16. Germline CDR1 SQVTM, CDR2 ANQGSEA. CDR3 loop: CSLRTGDSSGRQYF. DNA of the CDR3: TGCAGCTTACGCACAGGGGACTCTAGCGGGAGGCAGTATTTT.

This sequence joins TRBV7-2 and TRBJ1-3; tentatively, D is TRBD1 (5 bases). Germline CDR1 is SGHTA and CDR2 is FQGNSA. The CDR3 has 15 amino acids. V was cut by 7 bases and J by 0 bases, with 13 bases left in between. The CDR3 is CASTLTASSGNTIYF. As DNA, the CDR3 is TGTGCCAGCACTTTGACAGCCAGCTCTGGAAACACCATATATTTT.

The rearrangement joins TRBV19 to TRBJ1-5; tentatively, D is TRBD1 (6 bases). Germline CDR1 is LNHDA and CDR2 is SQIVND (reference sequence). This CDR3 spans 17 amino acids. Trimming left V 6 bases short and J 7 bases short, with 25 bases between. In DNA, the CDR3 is TGTGCCAGTAGGTCTTTGACCGGGACACCGAGGGTCCAGCCCCAGCATTTT. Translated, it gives CASRSLTGTPRVQPQHF.

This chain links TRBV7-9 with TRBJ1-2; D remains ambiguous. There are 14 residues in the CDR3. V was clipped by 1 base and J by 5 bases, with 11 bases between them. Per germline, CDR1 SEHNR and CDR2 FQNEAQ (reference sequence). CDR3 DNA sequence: TGTGCCAGCAGCTTAGATCAGGCGGGGTATGGCTACACCTTC. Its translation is CASSLDQAGYGYTF. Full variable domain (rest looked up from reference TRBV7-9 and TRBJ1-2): DTGVSQNPRHKITKRGQNVTFRCDPISEHNRLYWYRQTLGQGPEFLTYFQNEAQLEKSRLLSDRFSAERPKGSFSTLEIQRTEQGDSAMYLCASSLDQAGYGYTFGSGTRLTVV.

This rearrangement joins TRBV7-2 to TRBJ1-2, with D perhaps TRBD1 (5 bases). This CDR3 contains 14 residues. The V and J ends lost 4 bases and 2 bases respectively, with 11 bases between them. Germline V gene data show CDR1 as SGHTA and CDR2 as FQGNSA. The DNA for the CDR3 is TGTGCCAGCAGCTCCCCCGCAGGGAACTATGGCTACACCTTC. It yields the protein CASSSPAGNYGYTF.

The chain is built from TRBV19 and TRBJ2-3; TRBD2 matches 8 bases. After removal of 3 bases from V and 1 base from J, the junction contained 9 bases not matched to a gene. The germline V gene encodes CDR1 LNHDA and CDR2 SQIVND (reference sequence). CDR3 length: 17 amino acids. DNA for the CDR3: TGTGCCAGTAGTATTGGGTGGAGTAGCGGGGGCACAGATACGCAGTATTTT. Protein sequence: CASSIGWSSGGTDTQYF.

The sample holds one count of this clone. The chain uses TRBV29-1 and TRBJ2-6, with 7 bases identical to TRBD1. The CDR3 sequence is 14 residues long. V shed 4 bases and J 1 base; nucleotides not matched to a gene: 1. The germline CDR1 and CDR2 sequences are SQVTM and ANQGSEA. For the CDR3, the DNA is TGCAGCGTTGGACAGGGATCTGGGGCCAACGTCCTGACTTTC. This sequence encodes CSVGQGSGANVLTF. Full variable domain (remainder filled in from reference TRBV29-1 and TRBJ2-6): SAVISQKPSRDICQRGTSLTIQCQVDSQVTMMFWYRQQPGQSLTLIATANQGSEATYESGFVIDKFPISRPNLTFSTLTVSNMSPEDSSIYLCSVGQGSGANVLTFGAGSRLTVL.

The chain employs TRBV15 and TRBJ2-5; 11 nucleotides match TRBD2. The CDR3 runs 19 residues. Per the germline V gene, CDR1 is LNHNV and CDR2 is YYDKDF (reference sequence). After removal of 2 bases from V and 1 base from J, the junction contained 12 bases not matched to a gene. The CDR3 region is CATSRNIIPGLAAQETQYF. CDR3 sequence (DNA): TGTGCCACCAGCAGAAATATAATTCCGGGACTAGCGGCCCAAGAGACCCAGTACTTC.

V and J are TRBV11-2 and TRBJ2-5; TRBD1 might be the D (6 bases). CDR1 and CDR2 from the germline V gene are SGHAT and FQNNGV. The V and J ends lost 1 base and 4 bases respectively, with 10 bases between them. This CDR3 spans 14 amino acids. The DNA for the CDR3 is TGTGCCAGCAGCTTAGTCAGGGGCCCAGAGACCCAGTACTTC. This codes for CASSLVRGPETQYF.

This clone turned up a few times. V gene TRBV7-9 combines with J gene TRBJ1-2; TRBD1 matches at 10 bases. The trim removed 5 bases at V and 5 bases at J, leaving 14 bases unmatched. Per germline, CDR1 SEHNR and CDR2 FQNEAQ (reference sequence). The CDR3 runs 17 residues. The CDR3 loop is CASSLSAGQGTQYGYTF. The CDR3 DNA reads TGTGCCAGCAGCCTGTCTGCGGGACAGGGGACCCAATATGGCTACACCTTC.

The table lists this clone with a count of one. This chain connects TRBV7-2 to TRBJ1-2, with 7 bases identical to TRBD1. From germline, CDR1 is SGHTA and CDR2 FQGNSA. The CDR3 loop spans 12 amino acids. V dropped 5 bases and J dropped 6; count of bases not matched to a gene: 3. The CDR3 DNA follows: TGTGCCAGCAGCGGAACAGGGGATGGCTACACCTTC. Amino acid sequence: CASSGTGDGYTF. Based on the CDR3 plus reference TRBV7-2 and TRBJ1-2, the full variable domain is GAGVSQSPSNKVTEKGKDVELRCDPISGHTALYWYRQSLGQGLEFLIYFQGNSAPDKSGLPSDRFSAERTGGSVSTLTIQRTQQEDSAVYLCASSGTGDGYTFGSGTRLTVV.

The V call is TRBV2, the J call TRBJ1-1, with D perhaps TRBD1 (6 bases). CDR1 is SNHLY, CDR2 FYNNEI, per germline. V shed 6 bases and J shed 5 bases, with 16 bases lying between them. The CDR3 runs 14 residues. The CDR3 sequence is CASRPLTGGTEAFF. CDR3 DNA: TGTGCCAGCAGACCACTGACAGGCGGGACTGAAGCTTTCTTT.

CDR3 nucleotides: TGTGCCAACAAGGGACAGTTGAGCTCCTACGAGCAGTACTTC. It is translated as CANKGQLSSYEQYF. V gene TRBV2 combines with J gene TRBJ2-7; TRBD1 matches at 7 bases. Germline CDR1 SNHLY, CDR2 FYNNEI. Trimming took 10 bases from V and 0 from J; bases not matched to a gene: 9. This CDR3 is built from 14 residues.